The TCR beta chain under discussion was sequenced for a study of T cells in Graves' hyperthyroidism and ophthalmopathy. Regions amplified from RNA transcripts were the TCR beta CDR3 regions. The HTBI primer set drove a first-round RT-PCR of the TCR CDR3. TCRdb fed the multiplex PCR reads into MiXCR, producing one record per CDR3 protein. This sample has some 500,000 distinct CDR3 sequences, with 16% found just once. Study results and caveats: Ophthalmopathy was separated from stable hyperthyroidism by a 13 V-J model.

Uncontrolled infection, other autoimmune disease, pregnancy and lactation each barred patients from inclusion. Clinical symptoms, serum thyroxine and TRAb, thyroid ultrasound and orbital computed tomography together formed the diagnostic basis. Concerning this clonotype: The antigen is undetermined.

The clonotype originates from a woman aged 25 to 45 with Graves' ophthalmopathy. Source material: blood.

CDR3 loop: CASSEYRGGQGDEQYF. In DNA, the CDR3 is TGTGCCAGCAGCGAGTACCGTGGGGGACAGGGGGACGAGCAGTACTTC. V gene TRBV7-9 combines with J gene TRBJ2-7, with 11 bases fitting TRBD1. Germline CDR1 and CDR2: SEHNR and FQNEAQ (reference sequence). CDR3 length equals 16 residues. J was trimmed by 5 bases and V by 5 bases; bases with no gene match: 11.